The source of this T cell receptor beta chain is a study of T cell changes during pregnancy in multiple sclerosis (dated by TCRdb to the late 2010s). For the wider study: Changes in the T cell repertoire over the course of pregnancy were examined in this study in women with multiple sclerosis.

The CDR3 goes from the cysteine to the phenylalanine over 17 residues. The kept DNA is CDR3 alone, 51 bases in frame from the first base. Unmatched junction bases come to 13, with V trimmed by 0 bases and J by 6 bases. CDR1 and CDR2, looked up from the germline V gene, are SGDLS and YYNGEE. The protocol used for the library was the immunoSEQ multiplex PCR assay. Imported from immuneACCESS, the table was reduced by TCRdb to in-frame sequences with V and J called. These copies leave out some clones; in studies compared against another copy, an unresolved V gene accounts for under half, and the cause of the remainder is not known. The sample table shows about 42,000 clones, and roughly nine tenths are seen once. The ten biggest clones cover roughly 1% of the sample. With respect to this clone: Which antigen it targets is not known. No base-level quality is on record; no much larger clone is a single base apart.

Sequences were derived from CD4+ T cells from peripheral blood mononuclear cells, sampled in the second trimester of pregnancy. This receptor chain uses TRBV9 and TRBJ1-2; 8 central nucleotides agree with TRBD1. This sequence originates from a female donor with multiple sclerosis, enrolled in a pregnancy study. The encoded CDR3 is CASSVAPDDRGSHGYTF. DNA sequence: TGTGCCAGCAGCGTAGCCCCCGACGACAGGGGCTCCCATGGCTACACCTTC.